This TCR beta chain emerged from a study of T cells expressing NK-cell markers. The CDR3 covers 14 residues. The germline V gene has CDR1 SNHLY and CDR2 FYNNEI. TCRdb re-called the 5' RACE reads; every CDR3 protein appears as one record, without DNA. The table gives about 160,000 distinct CDR3 sequences; the top ten clones make up roughly 21% of it. Sample: blood T cells: a sorted CD56 or NKG2C T cell subset, CD4+ or CD8+ T cells, or bulk PBMC T cells (not recorded which). The chain carries TRBV2 and TRBJ2-2; TCRdb lists TRBD1, though no DNA is available to test this call. This receptor was obtained from a man between 18 and 69 years old in good health. The CDR3 is CASTEDRETGELFF.